These 8 T cell receptor beta chains originate from one sample sequenced in a study of cytomegalovirus exposure and HLA in healthy donors. PCR amplification relied on 60 Vbeta primers (plus 13 Jbeta primers). Assay used: immunoSEQ multiplex PCR; TCRdb lists only in-frame clones, some missing. This sample has some 160,000 clones, with over 70% found just once. Sequencing was carried out using PBMCs. The receptors originated from a middle-aged man in good health and CMV-seropositive.

The chain recombines TRBV28 with TRBJ2-7, with a weak D call TRBD2 (7 bases). V was trimmed by 6 bases and J by 5 bases, leaving 14 bases between them. The CDR3 is 13 amino acids. Germline CDR1 reads MDHEN; CDR2 reads SYDVKM. DNA for the CDR3: TGTGCCAGCAGGCCTAGGGGGGGCGACGAGCAGTACTTC. This codes for CASRPRGGDEQYF. Based on the CDR3 plus reference TRBV28 and TRBJ2-7, the full variable domain is DVKVTQSSRYLVKRTGEKVFLECVQDMDHENMFWYRQDPGLGLRLIYFSYDVKMKEKGDIPEGYSVSREKKERFSLILESASTNQTSMYLCASRPRGGDEQYFGPGTRLTVT.

The chain links TRBV5-4 to TRBJ2-6; tentative D call: TRBD1 (6 bases). The germline V and J ends were trimmed by 4 bases and 0 bases, with 11 bases remaining between them. The germline V gene has CDR1 SGHNT and CDR2 YYREEE (reference sequence). The length of the CDR3 is 16 residues. Here the CDR3 reads CASSRDTHSGANVLTF. The CDR3, as DNA: TGTGCCAGCAGCCGGGACACTCACTCTGGGGCCAACGTCCTGACTTTC.

CDR3 nucleotides: TGTGCCAGTAATCTAAATAGACCGGGACAGGGAGAGTATAGCAATCAGCCCCAGCATTTT. Translating it yields CASNLNRPGQGEYSNQPQHF. The V call is TRBV19, the J call TRBJ1-5; 9 positions match TRBD1. The V segment lost 7 bases and the J segment 0 bases; nucleotides outside the gene matches: 19. Per germline, CDR1 LNHDA and CDR2 SQIVND (reference sequence). CDR3 size: 20 residues.

The gene calls are TRBV4-2 and TRBJ2-3, with 10 positions matching TRBD2. There are 16 residues in the CDR3. The ends lost 5 bases at V and 3 bases at J; junction bases unmatched: 8. Germline V gives CDR1 LGHNA, CDR2 YNFKEQ. CDR3 in DNA: TGTGCCAGCAGCGACGTTAGCGGGGGGCCGACAGATACGCAGTATTTT. It translates to CASSDVSGGPTDTQYF.

The chain joins TRBV7-9 to TRBJ2-5; 9 bases fit TRBD2. CDR1 and CDR2 from the germline V gene are SEHNR and FQNEAQ (reference sequence). After removal of 5 bases from V and 1 base from J, the junction contained 8 bases not matched to a gene. The CDR3 contains 16 residues. The CDR3 sequence: CASSPRTSAIQETQYF. The CDR3 coding sequence is TGTGCCAGCAGCCCCCGGACTAGCGCTATCCAAGAGACCCAGTACTTC.

V and J are TRBV6-6 and TRBJ2-1; tentative D call: TRBD2 (5 bases). Trimming took off 2 bases at V and 0 bases at J, with 11 bases between the two ends. CDR1 is MNHNY, CDR2 SVGAGI, per germline (reference sequence). There are 16 residues in the CDR3. The DNA of the CDR3 is TGTGCCAGCAGTTACCCAGCGGATAGCTCCTACAATGAGCAGTTCTTC. Amino acids: CASSYPADSSYNEQFF.

The chain employs TRBV19 and TRBJ1-4, with D tentatively TRBD1 (6 bases). The length of the CDR3 is 17 residues. The germline gives CDR1 LNHDA, CDR2 SQIVND (reference sequence). Trimming removed 5 bases from V and 2 bases from J, with 18 bases in between. The CDR3: CASSRGAALLTNEKLFF. DNA of the CDR3: TGTGCCAGTAGTCGGGGGGCTGCTCTACTGACTAATGAAAAACTGTTTTTT.

This clone was recorded only once. The chain couples TRBV28 to TRBJ2-7, with 7 positions matching TRBD1. After removal of 8 bases from V and 11 bases from J, the junction contained 9 bases not matched to a gene. This CDR3 region has 11 residues. CDR1 and CDR2 (germline): MDHEN, SYDVKM. DNA of the CDR3: TGTGCCAGCGGCCCCTCCGGGACAGAGTACTTC. This encodes CASGPSGTEYF.